The T cell receptor beta chain described here comes from a study of metastatic and nonmetastatic thyroid tumors (dated by TCRdb to the early 2020s). Describing the broader study: Repertoires from peripheral blood and from tumor or nodule tissue samples of malignant and benign thyroid patients were compared. The paper's findings and limits, for the study overall: In both blood and tumor samples, malignant tumors were reported to have significantly higher TCR beta diversity than benign nodules.

None of the patients had been given any treatment before thyroid surgery. Using T-cell receptor beta sequencing, the study looked back at clinical samples from patients collected from the early 2010s to the late 2010s. Library creation used PCR. The sequencer listed for this sample is Illumina HiSeq 4000. High-throughput sequencing was used to profile the TCR beta-chain CDR3 region of every patient. On the study's bioinformatics: Drawing on CDR3 differences between clinicopathological groups, the researchers built a classifier meant to tell apart patients with distant-metastatic papillary thyroid cancer. The Shannon index was used to measure repertoire diversity, and the Morisita-Horn index was used to measure how similar tumor and blood repertoires were. Using fastp trimming at Q25 and MiXCR clonotype assembly, TCRdb reanalyzed the public sequencing data and kept in-frame beta chains. These V and J calls rely on TCRdb rather than the paper's analysis. This sample comprises around 30,000 clones, approximately 13% of them detected only once. Roughly 5% of the sample lies in the top ten.

Germline trimming amounts to 7 bases on V and 2 bases on J, with 12 as the count of junction bases outside the gene matches. From the cysteine through the phenylalanine, the CDR3 covers 16 amino acids. Only the CDR3 DNA is retained, 48 bases long and in frame from the first base. In its sample, this clone was seen many times. Which antigen it targets is not known. Base-call qualities are not available, and no considerably larger clone is one nucleotide away. The rearranged chain carries TRBV12-3 or TRBV12-4 and TRBJ1-2; TRBD1 matches 8 bases in the middle. The material sequenced was blood. This clonotype originated in a female donor with papillary thyroid cancer or a benign thyroid nodule (not recorded which). Some clones in this sample may be carry-over from other donors' samples. CDR3 sequence: CASKPSDRGSNYGYTF. At the DNA level, the sequence is TGTGCCAGCAAACCCTCCGACAGGGGTTCGAACTATGGCTACACCTTC.